The 14 T cell receptor beta chains below were found in one sample sequenced in a study of T cells in Graves' hyperthyroidism and ophthalmopathy. Researchers amplified the TCR beta CDR3 regions from RNA transcripts. First-round RT-PCR targeting the TCR CDR3 was performed with the HTBI primer set. One entry per CDR3 protein results from TCRdb running MiXCR on the multiplex PCR reads. The sample holds a few hundred thousand distinct CDR3 sequences, about 15% seen once. Sequences were obtained from blood. These receptors originate from a woman younger than 45 with Graves' ophthalmopathy.

This clonotype was counted at least ten times. The chain employs TRBV28 and TRBJ1-2; possible D gene TRBD1, 6 bases. The V end was cut by 8 bases, the J end by 0 bases, with 19 bases between. The germline gives CDR1 MDHEN, CDR2 SYDVKM. The CDR3 loop spans 16 amino acids. DNA for the CDR3: TGTGCCAGCCTATCCCCGACGGGACACCCTAACTATGGCTACACCTTC. Its translation is CASLSPTGHPNYGYTF.

DNA for the CDR3: TGTGCCAGCAGCGCCACTAGCGGGTACACAGATACGCAGTATTTT. It yields the protein CASSATSGYTDTQYF. V usage is TRBV9 and J usage is TRBJ2-3; TRBD2 matches 9 bases. This CDR3 has 15 residues. J was trimmed by 2 bases and V by 3 bases; bases with no gene match: 4. Germline V gene sequence: CDR1 SGDLS, CDR2 YYNGEE.

This chain links TRBV20-1 with TRBJ1-5; 9 positions match TRBD1. CDR1 and CDR2 (germline): DFQATT, SNEGSKA (reference sequence). Trimming took 7 bases from V and 7 from J; bases not matched to a gene: 17. The CDR3 totals 16 residues. For the CDR3, the DNA is TGCAGTGTCAGCCCCGGGACAGGGTTTGGGGGACAGCCCCAGCATTTT. Protein sequence: CSVSPGTGFGGQPQHF.

This clonotype was observed many times. J is TRBJ1-2 and V is TRBV29-1; TRBD1 is a possible D gene (5 bases). CDR3 size: 16 residues. CDR1 is SQVTM and CDR2 is ANQGSEA in the germline V gene. V lost 6 bases, J lost 2 bases, and 22 bases lay in between. The CDR3 nucleotides read TGCAGCGTCCCGCGAGGGACGGTGCACGAAAACTATGGCTACACCTTC. The encoded protein is CSVPRGTVHENYGYTF.

The genes are TRBV29-1 and TRBJ1-1, with a weak D call TRBD1 (5 bases). The CDR3 contains 11 residues. Trimming took 8 bases from V and 6 from J, leaving 13 bases between them. CDR1 SQVTM and CDR2 ANQGSEA come from the germline V gene. CDR3 nucleotides: TGCAGCTTCGCAGGGTCGGCTGAAGCTTTCTTT. Protein: CSFAGSAEAFF.

This sequence joins TRBV5-1 and TRBJ1-4, with a weak D call TRBD1 (5 bases). The CDR3 spans 15 residues. V lost 0 bases, J lost 4 bases, and 10 bases lay in between. Germline CDR1 and CDR2: SGHRS and YFSETQ. CDR3 amino acids: CASSLGGTFNEKLFF. CDR3 DNA: TGCGCCAGCAGCTTGGGAGGGACCTTTAATGAAAAACTGTTTTTT.

This clonotype occurred many times. The rearrangement uses TRBV20-1 and TRBJ1-2; D is unresolved. Deletions cut 3 bases from V and 7 bases from J, with 9 bases between. The CDR3 consists of 11 residues. CDR1 is DFQATT and CDR2 is SNEGSKA in the germline V gene (reference sequence). In DNA, the CDR3 is TGCAGTGCTAGTCCAGTAGCTGGCTACACCTTC. It codes for CSASPVAGYTF.

This rearrangement joins TRBV6-1 to TRBJ2-7, with 16 bases aligning to TRBD2. Germline V CDR1 and CDR2: MNHNS, SASEGT. J lost 6 bases, V lost 8 bases, and 7 bases had no gene match. This CDR3 has 15 residues. The CDR3 loop is CASGGLAGGLGEQYF. CDR3 bases: TGTGCCAGCGGGGGACTAGCGGGGGGGCTTGGCGAGCAGTACTTC.

Concerning this clonotype: A read error may explain this, as a much larger clone is one base away. The DNA for the CDR3 is TGTGCCGGCAGCCAACAGGGATCGTTTGCTGAAGCTTTCTTT. Its protein product is CAGSQQGSFAEAFF. This chain uses TRBV3-1 with TRBJ1-1; TRBD1 is a possible D gene (6 bases). The CDR3 totals 14 residues. Germline V gives CDR1 LGHDT, CDR2 YNNKEL (reference sequence).

This clonotype was observed many times. The rearrangement joins TRBV7-2 to TRBJ2-2; no definite D call. From germline, CDR1 is SGHTA and CDR2 FQGNSA. V lost 7 bases, J lost 5 bases, and 11 bases lay in between. CDR3 length: 13 residues. The chain's CDR3 is CASTIGRTGELFF. For the CDR3, the DNA is TGTGCCAGCACCATAGGCCGGACCGGGGAGCTGTTTTTT.

There are many counts of this clonotype. V gene TRBV2 combines with J gene TRBJ2-1; 9 bases agree with TRBD1. CDR1 and CDR2 (germline): SNHLY, FYNNEI. The V and J ends lost 4 bases and 5 bases, in that order; junction bases with no gene match: 3. The CDR3 runs to 14 residues. DNA of the CDR3: TGTGCCAGCAGTGGGGGGACAGGGAACAATGAGCAGTTCTTC. This encodes CASSGGTGNNEQFF.

This clonotype was detected many times. The V call is TRBV7-8, the J call TRBJ2-2; D call uncertain. V lost 1 base and J lost 4, with 7 bases in between. Per germline, CDR1 SGHVS and CDR2 FQNEAQ. The length of the CDR3 is 14 residues. The CDR3 nucleotides read TGTGCCAGCAGCTTAGTCGGAGCCACCGGGGAGCTGTTTTTT. Protein sequence: CASSLVGATGELFF.

The J gene is TRBJ2-7, the V gene TRBV28; perhaps TRBD2 as D (5 bases). Germline V gene data show CDR1 as MDHEN and CDR2 as SYDVKM. The CDR3 totals 12 residues. Trimming cost V 5 bases and J 3 bases, with 8 bases left between them. As DNA, the CDR3 is TGTGCCAGCAGTCAGCGGAACTACGAGCAGTACTTC. This gives the protein CASSQRNYEQYF.

This clonotype was seen a handful of times. This chain links TRBV6-1 with TRBJ1-5; D may be TRBD1 (5 bases). Deletions cut 8 bases from V and 0 bases from J, with 14 bases between. CDR3 length: 15 residues. The germline V gene has CDR1 MNHNS and CDR2 SASEGT. The CDR3 loop is CASLGGGYSNQPQHF. CDR3 nucleotides: TGTGCCAGCCTCGGGGGAGGGTATAGCAATCAGCCCCAGCATTTT.